Listed below are T cell receptor beta chains from one sample, sequenced in a study of shared clonotypes between healthy human individuals. Sequencing used immunoSEQ multiplex PCR; TCRdb keeps in-frame clones, though not all of them. The sample contains over 400,000 clones, 90% to 97% of which appear only once. Sequenced sample: naive CD4+ T cells sorted from blood. The receptors shown here come from a woman under 40 in good health. Both conserved end residues are part of each CDR3. D genes are given only for firm matches. Rows may omit the clone size; those that give it use once, few, many or a size class.

TRBJ1-3	NA	NA	TRBV28	TGTGCCAGCAGGAAGGGGGGACCTGGAAACACCATATATTTT	CASRKGGPGNTIYF
TRBJ2-1	TRBD2	NA	TRBV5-1	TGCGCCAGCAGCACTAGCGGGAGGGAAGACAATGAGCAGTTCTTC	CASSTSGREDNEQFF
TRBJ1-1	TRBD1	NA	TRBV27	TGTGCCACGGAGCGGACAGGGAATGGGGGTGAAGCTTTCTTT	CATERTGNGGEAFF
TRBJ2-1	NA	NA	TRBV7-2	TGTGCCAGCAGCTCAGGGGCGATTGCCTATAATGAGCAGTTCTTC	CASSSGAIAYNEQFF
TRBJ2-7	NA	NA	TRBV27	TGTGCCAGCAAAGCGAGAGCGGATAGCTCCTACGAGCAGTACTTC	CASKARADSSYEQYF
TRBJ2-1	NA	NA	TRBV2	TGTGCCAGCCGTGGAGGGAACCCTTACAATGAGCAGTTCTTC	CASRGGNPYNEQFF
TRBJ2-7	TRBD2	NA	TRBV7-2	TGTGCCAGCAGCTTGGGGGGGAAGGCGAGAACGGGAGAGCAGTACTTC	CASSLGGKARTGEQYF
TRBJ2-1	TRBD1	NA	TRBV7-7	TGTGCCAGCAGCTCGGGACAGAGCTCCTACAATGAGCAGTTCTTC	CASSSGQSSYNEQFF
TRBJ2-1	TRBD2	NA	TRBV5-8	TGTGCCAGCAGCTTTGGAAGCGGGGTTCGTTACAATGAGCAGTTCTTC	CASSFGSGVRYNEQFF
TRBJ1-2	NA	NA	TRBV5-4	TGTGCCAGCAGCTTGGGGGCCTCGGGTGGCTACACCTTC	CASSLGASGGYTF
TRBJ2-1	NA	NA	TRBV6-1	TGTGCCAGCAGTGAAATCTACTCTTGGGAGAGGCCCTATAATGAGCAGTTCTTC	CASSEIYSWERPYNEQFF
TRBJ1-3	NA	NA	TRBV4-1	TGCGCCAGCAGCCAACCCGGGGGGAGCTCTGGAAACACCATATATTTT	CASSQPGGSSGNTIYF
TRBJ1-1	NA	NA	TRBV19	TGTGCCACCAGACCCAATTATAACACTGAAGCTTTCTTT	CATRPNYNTEAFF
TRBJ2-5	TRBD2	NA	TRBV27	TGTGCCAGCAGTTTAAGGGAGGGTGAGACCCAGTACTTC	CASSLREGETQYF
TRBJ2-3	TRBD2	NA	TRBV5-1	TGCGCCAGCAATCGGACTAGTCGTTTTCCAGATACGCAGTATTTT	CASNRTSRFPDTQYF
TRBJ2-1	NA	NA	TRBV28	TGTGCCAGCAGGTTTTTAGCGGAGAGCTCCTACAATGAGCAGTTCTTC	CASRFLAESSYNEQFF
TRBJ2-1	NA	NA	TRBV7-2	TGTGCCAGCAGCTTGGTGCCTCCGACCAGCTCCTACAATGAGCAGTTCTTC	CASSLVPPTSSYNEQFF
TRBJ2-5	TRBD2	NA	TRBV15	TGTGCCACCAGCCAGCGGGAGACCATCGCGAGAGAGACCCAGTACTTC	CATSQRETIARETQYF
TRBJ2-6	NA	NA	TRBV6-4	TGTGCCAGCAGTGCCCGCCGGGGGGCCAACGTCCTGACTTTC	CASSARRGANVLTF
TRBJ2-7	NA	NA	TRBV28	TGTGCCAGCAGTTATCCGGGGGACTACGAGCAGTACTTC	CASSYPGDYEQYF
TRBJ1-2	NA	NA	TRBV14	TGTGCCAGCAGCCAGCAGGACAGCTATGGCTACACCTTC	CASSQQDSYGYTF
TRBJ1-4	NA	NA	TRBV6-1	TGTGCCAGCAGTGAAGCGAGGGGGGCAACTAATGAAAAACTGTTTTTT	CASSEARGATNEKLFF
TRBJ1-1	NA	NA	TRBV27	TGTGCCAGCAAACCTTTCGGGCACGAAAACACTGAAGCTTTCTTT	CASKPFGHENTEAFF
TRBJ2-2	NA	once	TRBV6-1	TGTGCCAGCAGTGTTGGCGCTACCCAGGGGGAGCTGTTTTTT	CASSVGATQGELFF
TRBJ2-7	NA	NA	TRBV28	TGTGCCAGCGGAGGATTCGAGCAGTACTTC	CASGGFEQYF
TRBJ1-2	NA	NA	TRBV28	TGTGCCAGCAGCCCTTCCCTCGGATCGGGGAGCTATGGCTACACCTTC	CASSPSLGSGSYGYTF
TRBJ2-2	NA	NA	TRBV5-8	TGTGCCAGCAGCTTCAGATCAGGGGCCACCGGGGAGCTGTTTTTT	CASSFRSGATGELFF
TRBJ2-7	TRBD2	NA	TRBV2	TGTGCCAGCAGTGTCTTACTAGCGGGCCGTGACGAGCAGTACTTC	CASSVLLAGRDEQYF
TRBJ1-3	NA	NA	TRBV6-5	TGTGCCAGCAGCCCCGACCGATACTCTGGAAACACCATATATTTT	CASSPDRYSGNTIYF
TRBJ2-1	NA	NA	TRBV30	TGTGCCTGGAGTGTAAGTTTCAATGAGCAGTTCTTC	CAWSVSFNEQFF
TRBJ2-2	NA	NA	TRBV28	TGTGCCAGCAGTTTATTCCCGATCAACACCGGGGAGCTGTTTTTT	CASSLFPINTGELFF
TRBJ1-1	NA	once	TRBV5-4	TGTGCCAGCAGCTCGATACAGGGTACCACTGAAGCTTTCTTT	CASSSIQGTTEAFF
TRBJ1-4	NA	NA	TRBV30	TGTGCCTGGAGCGGGCGGGCCTTATATGAAAAACTGTTTTTT	CAWSGRALYEKLFF
TRBJ1-5	NA	NA	TRBV5-1	TGCGCCAGCAGCTTGGAGTTGGGCCATCAGCCCCAGCATTTT	CASSLELGHQPQHF
TRBJ2-2	NA	once	TRBV11-2	TGTGCCAGCAGCTTAGTAGGGATGCGAACCACCGGGGAGCTGTTTTTT	CASSLVGMRTTGELFF
TRBJ2-7	NA	few	TRBV5-8	TGTGCCAGCGGTACGGCCCTCTACGAGCAGTACTTC	CASGTALYEQYF
TRBJ2-7	NA	NA	TRBV18	TGTGCCAGCTCACCGGCTGTGGATAGGGATTCCTACGAGCAGTACTTC	CASSPAVDRDSYEQYF
TRBJ2-7	TRBD1	NA	TRBV27	TGTGCCAGCAAACGGACAGGAGTGGGGAGCGGAGATACCAAGCAGTACTTC	CASKRTGVGSGDTKQYF
TRBJ2-7	NA	NA	TRBV28	TGTGCCAGCAGTTCCTATGAATCGATACAGTACTTC	CASSSYESIQYF
TRBJ2-2	TRBD1	NA	TRBV5-1	TGCGCCAGCAGCTGGGACAGGGACACCGGGGAGCTGTTTTTT	CASSWDRDTGELFF
TRBJ2-3	TRBD2	NA	TRBV5-1	TGCGCCAGCAGCCAAAGCGGGGCCAGCACAGATACGCAGTATTTT	CASSQSGASTDTQYF
TRBJ2-7	NA	NA	TRBV2	TGTGCCAGCAGTGAAGGTCTAAGGCTTACTACGTTGGGCTACGAGCAGTACTTC	CASSEGLRLTTLGYEQYF
TRBJ2-1	TRBD2	NA	TRBV6-1	TGTGCCAGCAACTTAGGGACTAGCGGGAGTACTGAGCAGTTCTTC	CASNLGTSGSTEQFF
TRBJ2-3	NA	NA	TRBV28	TGTGCCATCCTTAAGTCGCATACGCAGTATTTT	CAILKSHTQYF
TRBJ2-1	TRBD1	NA	TRBV28	TGTGCCAGCTTGCGACAGGGGGGTTACAATGAGCAGTTCTTC	CASLRQGGYNEQFF
TRBJ2-1	NA	NA	TRBV29-1	TGCAGCGTCTCTCAATACAATGAGCAGTTCTTC	CSVSQYNEQFF
TRBJ2-6	NA	NA	TRBV11-2	TGTGCCAGCAGACCAATCGGCTCTGGGGCCAACGTCCTGACTTTC	CASRPIGSGANVLTF
TRBJ1-1	NA	NA	TRBV5-6	TGTGCCAGCAGCTTAACGATTACCCCGGGACGAAGGTCCTGGGAAGCTTTCTTT	CASSLTITPGRRSWEAFF